Included here is one T cell receptor beta chain sequence, with context. This clone was recorded many times. The clone's antigen remains unknown. There are no base qualities to consult, and no much larger clone falls within one base. This record comes from a study of cytotoxic CD8 clonotypes in ibrutinib-treated CLL (dated by TCRdb to the early 2020s). For the study in its entirety: The cohort included around 15 treatment-naive and under 13 relapsed/refractory patients; about 17 were IGHV unmutated. Partial responses were observed in about 25 patients and complete responses in 2; after a median follow-up of roughly 62 months, remission was maintained in 14 patients and progression was observed in about twelve. Response samples were obtained after a median of 12 months of treatment, with a range of about 6 to 40 months. An average of approximately 260,000 productive templates and some 99,000 productive rearrangements was obtained per sample. Longitudinal samples were available for about 30% of the roughly 90 trial participants. Cryopreserved peripheral blood mononuclear cells were collected before treatment, at response, and at either disease progression or sustained remission. Patients were still on ibrutinib when every remission and progressive disease sample was collected.

The goal of deep resolution MiSeq sequencing was a depth between 1 in 1 million and 1 in 200,000 T cells, and coverage averaged 10x per clonotype. TCR beta libraries were generated with the immunoSEQ hsTCRB Kit. Turning to the authors' computational methods: ImmunoSEQ Data Assistant and ImmunoSEQ Analyzer were used for data analysis, and V, D and J genes were assigned according to IMGT definitions. Clonality, with values ranging from 0 to 1, was calculated as one minus the normalized Shannon entropy of productive rearrangement frequencies. Only overrepresented clonotypes making up at least 0.05% of each patient's repertoire were included in the public clonotype analysis. Repertoires from thirteen age-matched healthy donors in immuneACCESS were used as clonality controls. The source is immuneACCESS, and TCRdb retained only in-frame sequences with V and J called. Part of the clones is not carried over; for the studies checked, unresolved V genes explain less than half of this, and the remainder is unexplained. From that table come the V and J calls and clone size; the DNA was used to work out D and trimming. For this sample there are approximately 92,000 clones; approximately 71% appear just once. The ten largest make up 20% to 25% of the sample.

Per the germline V gene, SGHRS is the CDR1 and YFSETQ is the CDR2. Inclusive of the bounding cysteine and phenylalanine, the CDR3 is 12 residues long. This entry keeps only the CDR3 DNA: 36 bases, framed from base 1. V gives up 4 bases and J gives up 6 bases, and the segment between their germline ends measures 10 bases. The time point label corresponds to: roughly 2 years on ibrutinib. Approximately 2 micrograms of genomic DNA were extracted from cryopreserved PBMCs for TCR beta library preparation. Longitudinal blood samples from CLL patients on ibrutinib monotherapy underwent high-throughput TCR beta sequencing. The patients took part in an open-label, single-center phase 2 trial of ibrutinib monotherapy. Paper-wide results and their limitations: At baseline, clonality was higher than in age-matched healthy donors and showed a strong correlation with circulating CD8+ T-cell counts. Lymph node repertoires were not examined, and the timing of sampling was not matched between patients in sustained remission and those whose disease progressed. Clonality rose at ibrutinib response, remained stable during sustained remission, and dropped back toward baseline at progression. Public clonotypes were found to be uncommon and were observed to contract or remain stable during treatment; the increase in clonality was shown to reflect expansion of private clonotypes at ibrutinib response.

The V and J genes are TRBV5-1 and TRBJ1-1; no confident D gene assignment can be made. Sequencing used PBMCs, obtained after 24 months of ibrutinib treatment. The receptor was derived from a human donor with chronic lymphocytic leukemia. This receptor has the CDR3 CASSPDWAEAFF. Read as DNA, the sequence is TGCGCCAGCAGCCCGGACTGGGCTGAAGCTTTCTTT. The full variable domain, with segments outside the CDR3 supplied by the reference TRBV5-1 and TRBJ1-1 proteins, appears as KAGVTQTPRYLIKTRGQQVTLSCSPISGHRSVSWYQQTPGQGLQFLFEYFSETQRNKGNFPGRFSGRQFSNSRSEMNVSTLELGDSALYLCASSPDWAEAFFGQGTRLTVV.